The 23 T cell receptor beta chains below were found in one sample sequenced in a study of CXCR3-negative and CXCR3-positive naive CD8 T cells. Study results and caveats: More hydrophobic TRB CDR3s occurred in CXCR3-positive than in CXCR3-negative naive cells.

Antigen specificity for these receptors is unknown. In preparing the TRB cDNA libraries, 5' RACE with UMI labels was used. TCRdb reprocessed the 5' RACE reads, keeping one entry per CDR3 protein, no DNA. Recorded for this sample: around 63,000 distinct CDR3 sequences. The sequencing sample was made of naive CXCR3+ CD8+ T cells from blood. The subset is: CD45RO-CCR7+CD27+CD95- naive CD8+ T cells expressing CXCR3 (TNR3+). These receptors were taken from a human donor in good health. Some clones in this sample may be carry-over from other donors' samples.

The V gene is TRBV11-2, the J gene TRBJ2-5; TCRdb names TRBD2, which stays unverified in the absence of DNA. Germline V CDR1 and CDR2: SGHAT, FQNNGV. The CDR3 consists of 16 residues. CDR3 in amino acids: CASSIHLPELRETQYF.

This chain joins TRBV3-1 and TRBJ2-5. The length of the CDR3 is 15 residues. Germline lookup yields CDR1 LGHDT and CDR2 YNNKEL (reference sequence). The CDR3: CASSQGRNPKETQYF.

The V gene is TRBV2, the J gene TRBJ2-5; TCRdb designates TRBD2, a call that cannot be tested without DNA. This CDR3 contains 13 residues. CDR1 and CDR2 (germline): SNHLY, FYNNEI. CDR3 protein: CASKASGGETQYF.

The chain recombines TRBV20-1 with TRBJ1-2; TCRdb outputs TRBD1, but without DNA this stays unchecked. The CDR3 is made up of 13 amino acids. Germline CDR1 is DFQATT and CDR2 is SNEGSKA (reference sequence). The CDR3: CSALKQGDYGYTF.

The chain carries TRBV29-1 and TRBJ1-2; the D call of TRBD1 rests on TCRdb alone, since no DNA is present to check it. CDR3 size: 16 residues. CDR1 SQVTM and CDR2 ANQGSEA come from the germline V gene. The CDR3 protein is CSVEDQQGRIGYGYTF.

This CDR3 is CASSLASEYEQYF. The chain links TRBV12-3 or TRBV12-4 to TRBJ2-7. The CDR3 is 13 residues long.

The V gene is TRBV18, the J gene TRBJ2-2; the D call from TCRdb, TRBD2, cannot be confirmed without DNA. This CDR3 has 16 amino acids. Germline V gene data show CDR1 as KGHSH and CDR2 as LQKENI. This chain's CDR3 is CASSQSGLGDTGELFF. The variable domain in full, completed from reference TRBV18 and TRBJ2-2, reads NAGVMQNPRHLVRRRGQEARLRCSPMKGHSHVYWYRQLPEEGLKFMVYLQKENIIDESGMPKERFSAEFPKEGPSILRIQQVVRGDSAAYFCASSQSGLGDTGELFFGEGSRLTVL.

The V call is TRBV29-1, the J call TRBJ2-3; TCRdb picks TRBD2, but there is no DNA to check that call. This CDR3 is 15 amino acids long. Germline V gene sequence: CDR1 SQVTM, CDR2 ANQGSEA. This chain's CDR3 is CSVEGTSGGADTQYF.

The chain uses TRBV29-1 and TRBJ2-1; TCRdb proposes TRBD2, but this gene call is untestable without DNA. There are 15 residues in the CDR3. Germline assignment: CDR1 SQVTM and CDR2 ANQGSEA. CDR3 residues: CSVEGGRLASNEQFF.

This chain links TRBV7-6 with TRBJ2-7. The CDR3 is 12 amino acids. Germline loops: CDR1 SGHVS, CDR2 FNYEAQ. The CDR3 sequence is CASSGSSYEQYF.

The genes are TRBV25-1 and TRBJ2-3. Germline CDR1 MGHDK, CDR2 SYGVNS. CDR3 length: 13 residues. The CDR3 protein is CASSSFRTDTQYF.

The CDR3 is CASSYSSASAYNELFF. The chain links TRBV6-2 or TRBV6-3 to TRBJ2-1. The CDR3 has 16 amino acids. CDR1 and CDR2 (germline): MNHEY, SVGEGT.

The chain recombines TRBV12-3 or TRBV12-4 with TRBJ2-2. The CDR3 spans 15 residues. The CDR3: CASSLQAANTGELFF.

The rearrangement uses TRBV12-3 or TRBV12-4 and TRBJ1-1; without DNA, the TCRdb call of TRBD1 cannot be checked. This CDR3 is built from 14 residues. CDR3 protein: CASSFGPAGSEAFF.

The chain has TRBV4-1 and TRBJ2-7; TCRdb's D call, TRBD1, is unchecked because there is no DNA. In germline, CDR1 is MGHRA, CDR2 YSYEKL. The CDR3 sequence is 15 residues long. The chain's CDR3 is CASSLLRTGEGEQYF.

The chain joins TRBV27 to TRBJ2-5; TCRdb outputs TRBD1, but without DNA this stays unchecked. There are 15 residues in the CDR3. CDR1 is MNHEY and CDR2 is SMNVEV in the germline V gene (reference sequence). CDR3 loop: CASSLSGVAQETQYF.

The V call is TRBV27, the J call TRBJ2-7; TCRdb's assignment of TRBD1 cannot be checked, as there is no DNA. The CDR3 extends over 14 amino acids. CDR1 is MNHEY and CDR2 is SMNVEV in the germline V gene (reference sequence). The CDR3 reads CASSFQDTYYEQYF.

The chain couples TRBV9 to TRBJ1-1. The CDR3 is 14 amino acids. Germline values: CDR1 SGDLS, CDR2 YYNGEE. The CDR3 loop is CASSVEGVNTEAFF.

The chain combines TRBV4-3 with TRBJ1-3; TCRdb indicates TRBD1, and absent DNA this call remains unverified. CDR1 LGHNA and CDR2 YSLEER come from the germline V gene. This CDR3 is 18 amino acids long. The CDR3: CASSQDTPRSNSGNTIYF.

The CDR3 protein is CSVVAGPYQETQYF. The chain uses TRBV29-1 and TRBJ2-5; TCRdb gives TRBD2 as the D gene, but with no DNA this cannot be confirmed. Germline V gene sequence: CDR1 SQVTM, CDR2 ANQGSEA. This CDR3 is 14 amino acids long.

The V gene is TRBV29-1, the J gene TRBJ2-7; as DNA is missing, the TRBD2 call by TCRdb cannot be tested. In germline, CDR1 is SQVTM, CDR2 ANQGSEA. This CDR3 is built from 12 residues. This CDR3 reads CSVESGSYEQYF.

The V and J genes are TRBV10-2 and TRBJ2-3. Germline values: CDR1 WSHSY, CDR2 SAAADI. This CDR3 is 14 amino acids long. The CDR3 here is CASHPAVGTDTQYF.

The gene calls are TRBV29-1 and TRBJ1-1; the TCRdb call, TRBD1, lacks DNA for checking. CDR3 length: 13 residues. Germline CDR1 and CDR2: SQVTM and ANQGSEA. CDR3 sequence reads: CSVKAGQNTEAFF.